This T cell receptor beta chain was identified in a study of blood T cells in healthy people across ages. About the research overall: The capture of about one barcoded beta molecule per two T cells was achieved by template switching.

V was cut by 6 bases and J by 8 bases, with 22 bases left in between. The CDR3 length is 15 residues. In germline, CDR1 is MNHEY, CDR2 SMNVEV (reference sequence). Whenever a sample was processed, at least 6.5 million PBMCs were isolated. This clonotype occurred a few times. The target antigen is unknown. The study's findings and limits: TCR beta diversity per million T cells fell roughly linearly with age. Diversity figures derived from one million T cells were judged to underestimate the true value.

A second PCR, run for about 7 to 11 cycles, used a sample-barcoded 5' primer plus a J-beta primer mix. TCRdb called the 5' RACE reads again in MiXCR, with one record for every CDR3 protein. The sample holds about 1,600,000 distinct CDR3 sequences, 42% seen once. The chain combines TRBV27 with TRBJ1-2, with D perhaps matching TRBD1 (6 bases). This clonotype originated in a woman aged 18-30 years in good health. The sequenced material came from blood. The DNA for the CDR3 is TGTGCCAGCAGCTCACAGGGTAACCCCACCACAGGCTACACCTTC. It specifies CASSSQGNPTTGYTF.